This T cell receptor (beta chain) came from a study of blood T cell repertoires in COVID-19. For the study at large: Whether acute or convalescent, the COVID-19 samples came from the United States, Italy and Spain. T cells, B-cell-depleted T cells, or PBMCs supplied cDNA or gDNA.

In the original workflow: Estimation of nucleated cell counts was performed using reference gene primer amplification. Profiled with immunoSEQ multiplex PCR; TCRdb holds only in-frame clones, not every one. V and J calls and clone size come straight from that table; D and trimming were deduced from the DNA. The profile shows under 300,000 clones, 85% to 90% of them singletons. Looked up from germline, CDR1 is LGHNA and CDR2 is YSLEER. The CDR3 totals 16 residues. The ends lost 6 bases at V and 4 bases at J; junction bases unmatched: 7. The TCR was taken from a woman between 70 and 85 years old with active or convalescent COVID-19. The rearrangement joins TRBV4-3 to TRBJ2-3, with 13 positions matching TRBD2. The sequenced material came from peripheral blood. CDR3 DNA: TGCGCCAGCAGGTCTACTAGCGGGGGGGTGTCAGATACGCAGTATTTT. Translating gives CASRSTSGGVSDTQYF.